The entry that follows covers one TCR beta chain sequence. It has no known antigen specificity. No base qualities exist here, and no much larger clone lies one base off it. Other DNA sequences in the sample encode the same CDR3. Library creation used the immunoSEQ multiplex PCR assay. The multiplex PCR relied on a mix of 60 forward primers for TCR Vbeta segments and 13 reverse primers for TCR Jbeta segments. A multiplex PCR assay on genomic DNA amplified the CDR3 region of rearranged TCR beta genes. The amplified TCR beta libraries were sequenced on the Illumina HiSeq System as 87-base-pair reads. The source study handled its data this way. A later analysis counted about 80 million unique TCR beta chains across the 600 to 850 repertoires, and 10 million to 11 million of these chains were shared by at least two donors. Raw reads were error-corrected and collapsed into unique sequences by a nearest-neighbor algorithm in which closely related sequences were merged to remove PCR and sequencing errors. V, D and J gene segments were assigned by aligning CDR3 sequences to IMGT reference sequences. For a sequence to be retained, a match of at least six nucleotides to both a V gene segment and a J gene segment was required. Rearrangements were called productive when the CDR3 lacked stop codons and stayed in frame with V and J; all others were non-productive. CDR3 was defined by IMGT convention, running from the second conserved V-encoded cysteine to the conserved J-encoded phenylalanine. In an earlier analysis of some 550 of the donors, sequences lacking an unambiguous match to a single V gene segment were excluded. In an earlier analysis of about 590 of the donors, a V segment was called functional when productive rearrangements were above 56.7%, and segregating when the standard deviation between donors exceeded 5%. To diagnose cytomegalovirus status from the catalog of TCR beta chain sequences, a statistical classification framework was built. A later analysis assigned V and J genes by comparing TCR nucleotide sequences with IMGT/GENE-DB human TR gene sequences. The TCRdist pipeline was used in a later analysis to assign CDR3 sequences and most-parsimonious VDJ recombination scenarios. In a later analysis, each TCR beta chain was defined by its CDR3 amino acid sequence together with its V-gene family, and reads lacking a unique V-gene family were excluded. As a way to deal with suspected cross-contamination and a sequencing artifact, a later analysis dropped 500 to 700 nucleotide sequences that were highly shared and had low generation probability. In a later analysis, a clonal expansion index for each public chain was calculated from normalized within-repertoire ranks of inferred template counts. Generation probabilities in a later analysis came from a VDJ recombination model fitted to out-of-frame rearrangements, and those results were checked against IGoR. Hypergeometric tests were used in a later analysis to score TCR-TCR, TCR-HLA and TCR-CMV co-occurrence, with a repertoire-size bias correction applied to the TCR pairs. False discovery rates were estimated in a later analysis by permuting HLA or CMV assignments 20 times. In a later analysis, co-occurring TCRs were grouped using DBSCAN, with TCRdist sequence similarity added in when clustering inside HLA-allele-positive subsets. For co-occurrence clustering, repertoires with fewer than 30,000 or more than 120,000 public chains were excluded, along with about five repertoires with anomalous nucleotide sharing. The immuneACCESS repertoire file appears here via TCRdb, limited to in-frame rearrangements. These files lack a portion of the clones; in checked studies, under half of the deficit traces to unresolved V genes, and the cause of the others is not known. V, J and clone size derive from that table, while D and trimming were established from the DNA sequence. Here the sample has about 90,000 clones; around three fifths occur a single time. Roughly a fifth of the sample belongs to the ten largest clones.

The source of the sample is a study of cytomegalovirus exposure and HLA in healthy donors (dated by TCRdb to the late 2010s). With regard to the full study: In an earlier analysis of roughly 590 of the donors, approximately 260 Gb of sequence data and 90 million to 120 million unique TCR beta sequences from 180 million or so T cells were reported. Genome-wide SNP genotypes for about 65% of the roughly 670 donors were used in a later genetic analysis, which treated that subset as a discovery cohort. In the later analysis, no new phenotypic data were used to find candidate immune exposures; instead, reliance was placed on TCR beta sequences and their occurrence across donors. To predict cytomegalovirus infection status, the study brought together high-throughput TCR immunosequencing, statistical association of individual TCRs with disease status, and machine learning. Every repertoire in the discovery cohort had been generated on one and the same sequencing platform. Approximately 300 gigabases of sequencing data and approximately 85 million unique TCR sequences were included in an early release covering around 600 HLA-typed donors. An earlier analysis of fewer than 700 of the donors applied high-throughput TCR beta sequencing to assess whether each TCR beta V gene segment acted as functional or pseudogenic. Both class I and class II loci were covered by HLA typing, at four-digit resolution. Besides the first cohort of 550 to 750 subjects, a separate validation cohort made up of 120 different subjects was used. On average, roughly 240,000 unique TCR beta nucleotide sequences were sequenced per donor among more than 350 genotyped donors of the cohort, with roughly 18% of those sequences being non-productive. A later analysis re-examined previously published TCR beta repertoires from just over 650 donors and added high-resolution HLA genotyping to investigate patterns of TCR occurrence. The study used immunosequencing to profile the T cell repertoires of approximately 690 subjects and linked those repertoires to cytomegalovirus serostatus. Among the approximately 400 genotyped donors, approximately 82% belonged to the genetic ancestry cluster associated with self-reported Caucasian donors. Typing coverage differed by locus: A, B, C, DRB1 and DQB1 were typed in roughly 620-640 donors, DQA1 in roughly 500, DPA1 in some 600, and DPB1 in 472. Four to six DR-DQ haplotypes were handled as single units for association and clustering, since linkage in the cohort was strong. The study aimed to test whether signatures of past pathogen exposure could be identified by cataloging public T cell receptors. Donor age, sex, ethnicity and CMV serostatus were compiled alongside the repertoire data.

Trimming takes 4 bases from V and 7 bases from J, and the germline ends sit 8 bases apart. Sequences SGHVS (CDR1) and FQNEAQ (CDR2) are obtained from the germline V gene. The CDR3 sequence holds 12 residues, the cysteine and phenylalanine included. Just CDR3 DNA is preserved here, 36 bases in frame from base 1. The cohort consisted of 650 to 700 healthy bone marrow donors. At the time of sampling, all cohort members were nominally healthy, though unrecorded immune exposures were likely present. The donor tested CMV seropositive, placing the donor among the 290 or so seropositive members of the cohort. A peripheral blood sample was collected from each donor, and TCR beta sequencing was performed on peripheral blood mononuclear cells. The Qiagen DNeasy Blood Extraction Kit was used to extract genomic DNA from the blood cell samples. General conclusions and limits of the study: Across donors, most TCR sequences were observed very rarely, whereas some public TCRs were present in many individuals. A later analysis found that TCR association rates varied across HLA loci, with DRB1 alleles showing the most associated TCRs and HLA-C alleles the fewest. According to a later analysis, parvovirus B19, influenza, CMV and Epstein-Barr virus appeared linked to several top co-occurrence clusters. Broadly in line with IMGT annotations, most TCR beta V segments showed up in productive rearrangements about 87% or about 30% of the time in an earlier analysis of several hundred of the donors. Roughly uniform sequencing depth across donors was assumed in presence/absence analyses, although this assumption may not hold. An association between a missense DCLRE1C variant and V-gene and J-gene trimming of TCR beta chains was found in a later genetic analysis and replicated in an independent cohort. Because the 87-base-pair reads could not distinguish some IMGT-functional V segments, including TRBV6-2 and TRBV6-3, those segments were excluded. When HLA alleles, especially DR and DQ, strongly co-occurred, attributing TCR associations to individual alleles was difficult. According to a later analysis, most CMV-associated TCR beta chains appeared to be HLA-restricted, and the HLA associations seemed to be driven largely by CMV exposure. A group of highly shared sequence variants was considered likely to be a technical artifact of the sequencing pipeline. A total of 150 or so TCR beta chains were listed by the study as associated with cytomegalovirus. Compared with the approximately 710-donor mean, donors in an Asian-associated ancestry cluster had fewer N-insertions in productive TCRs, according to a later genetic analysis. The authors suggested that the approach could potentially be extended to other disease states and immunological phenotypes. Compared with equally common non-associated chains, HLA-associated TCR beta chains in a later analysis were more clonally expanded and had lower generation probabilities. Correlated functional status among segregating V segments might be attributable to linkage disequilibrium, but an unknown experimental factor could not be ruled out. Cytomegalovirus status was reported to be diagnosed by the classifier with high specificity and sensitivity in both the original and validation cohorts. HLA typing was unavailable for some donors at each locus, so association tests used only the typed subset. A few of the identified cytomegalovirus-associated TCR beta chains were confirmed in vitro to be specific for cytomegalovirus antigens. Immune exposure information for the cohort was limited to CMV serostatus. A further reported finding was that TCR beta sequences accurately predicted the HLA-A and HLA-B alleles for most subjects in the first cohort. Only TCR beta chains were sequenced in this cohort, and the absence of alpha or paired-chain data limited detectable features. In a later analysis, about 16,000 TCR beta sequences were associated with specific HLA alleles at a false discovery rate of 0.05. Because counts were too low, seventeen rarely observed V segments, including chromosome 9 orphons, were left out of the earlier analysis of a few hundred of the donors.

The specimen sequenced was PBMCs. The TCR was taken from a woman in her forties or fifties in good health and CMV-seropositive. The sequence is built from TRBV7-8 and TRBJ2-1, with no reliable assignment of the D segment. This receptor carries the CDR3 CASSSSGNEQFF. The nucleotide sequence is TGTGCCAGCAGCTCCAGTGGTAATGAGCAGTTCTTC.